This TCR beta chain originates from a study of a mutant IDH1 vaccine in newly diagnosed glioma. Whole-study context: Treatment recipients were about 62% male and around 38% female, and their mean age was roughly 40 years.

As to time point: week 47, end of study. In every dose of vaccine, 300 ug of mutant IDH1 20-mer peptide was given alongside topical imiquimod. Comment on this clone: As yet, its antigen is unknown.

Generated by immunoSEQ multiplex PCR, the TCRdb table keeps only in-frame clones and is missing some. The sample carries tens of thousands of clones, 60% to 75% recorded once. Trimming left V 0 bases short and J 5 bases short, with 8 bases between. CDR1 is SGDLS and CDR2 is YYNGEE in the germline V gene. There are 13 residues in the CDR3. The chain is built from TRBV9 and TRBJ2-5, with D hard to call. This receptor was obtained from a man aged 40-50 years with glioma. Specimen: PBMCs, collected from a glioma patient whose treatment included an IDH1 peptide vaccine. CDR3 coding DNA: TGTGCCAGCAGCGTAGGTGAACTGGAGACCCAGTACTTC. This sequence encodes CASSVGELETQYF.